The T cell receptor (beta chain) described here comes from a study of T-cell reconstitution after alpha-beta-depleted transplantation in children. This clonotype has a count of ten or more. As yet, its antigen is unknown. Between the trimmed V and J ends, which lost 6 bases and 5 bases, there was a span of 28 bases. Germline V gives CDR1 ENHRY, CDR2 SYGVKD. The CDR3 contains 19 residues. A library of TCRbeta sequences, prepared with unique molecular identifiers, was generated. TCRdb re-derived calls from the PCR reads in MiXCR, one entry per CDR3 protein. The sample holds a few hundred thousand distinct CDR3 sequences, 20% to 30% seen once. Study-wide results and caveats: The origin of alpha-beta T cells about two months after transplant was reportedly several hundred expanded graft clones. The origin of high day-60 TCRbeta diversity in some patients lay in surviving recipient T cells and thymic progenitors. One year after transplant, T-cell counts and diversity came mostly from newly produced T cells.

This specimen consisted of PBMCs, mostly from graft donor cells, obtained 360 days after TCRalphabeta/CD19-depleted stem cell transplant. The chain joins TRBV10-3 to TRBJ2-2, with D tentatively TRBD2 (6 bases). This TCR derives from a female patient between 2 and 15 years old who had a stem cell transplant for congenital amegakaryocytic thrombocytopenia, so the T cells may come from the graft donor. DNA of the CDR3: TGTGCCATCAGCTCACTCGGCCTTCGGGGGACCAAGAGGACCGGGGAGCTGTTTTTT. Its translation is CAISSLGLRGTKRTGELFF.